The subject of this entry is one TCR beta chain. Antigen unknown. CDR1 and CDR2 from the germline V gene are SEHNR and FQNEAQ (reference sequence). CDR3 length: 13 residues. V was shortened by 4 bases and J by 10 bases, with 14 bases between the two germline ends. Only one heparinised blood draw was taken per donor, and its volume averaged around 100 mL. Populations isolated by sorting all had purity greater than 98%. The whole isolated RNA underwent reverse transcription, so sequencing captured expressed TCRB transcripts. Profiled with immunoSEQ multiplex PCR; TCRdb holds only in-frame clones, not every one. The table shows around 300,000 clones, with 14% occurring only once. The data originate from a study of beta chain features in type 1 diabetes. Overall study results and limits: Shortening that was moderate but significant affected the TCRB CDR3s of Type 1 diabetes patients in all four CD4+ subsets. PCR might favor shorter templates, equally in patients and controls.

Sequences were obtained from central memory CD4+ T cells from blood. This receptor was identified in a man aged 25 to 40 in good health. This chain links TRBV7-9 with TRBJ2-1; TRBD2 might be the D (5 bases). The CDR3: CASSSPGRGEQFF. DNA for the CDR3: TGTGCCAGCAGCTCCCCAGGCCGCGGGGAGCAGTTCTTC. Drawing the rest from reference TRBV7-9 and TRBJ2-1, the complete variable domain is DTGVSQNPRHKITKRGQNVTFRCDPISEHNRLYWYRQTLGQGPEFLTYFQNEAQLEKSRLLSDRFSAERPKGSFSTLEIQRTEQGDSAMYLCASSSPGRGEQFFGPGTRLTVL.